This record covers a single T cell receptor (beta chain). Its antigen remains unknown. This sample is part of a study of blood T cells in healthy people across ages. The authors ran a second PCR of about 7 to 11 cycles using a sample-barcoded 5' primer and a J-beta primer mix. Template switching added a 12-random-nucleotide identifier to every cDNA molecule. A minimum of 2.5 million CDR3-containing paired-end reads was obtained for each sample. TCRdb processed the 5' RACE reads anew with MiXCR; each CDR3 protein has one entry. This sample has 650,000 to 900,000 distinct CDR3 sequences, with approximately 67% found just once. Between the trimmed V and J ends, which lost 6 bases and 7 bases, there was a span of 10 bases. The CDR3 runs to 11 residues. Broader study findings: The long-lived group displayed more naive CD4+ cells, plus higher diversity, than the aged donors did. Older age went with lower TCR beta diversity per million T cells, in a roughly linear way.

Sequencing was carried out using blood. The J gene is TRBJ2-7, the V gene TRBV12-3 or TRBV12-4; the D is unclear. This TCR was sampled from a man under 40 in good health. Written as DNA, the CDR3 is TGTGCCAGCAGGGTAGATAGTGAGCAGTACTTC. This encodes CASRVDSEQYF.